This TCR gamma chain was documented in a study of gamma-delta T cells after stem cell transplantation. A few counts support this clone. Other DNA variants within this sample encode the same CDR3. TCRdb redid the clone calls on the RT-PCR reads with CATT. Here the sample spans 1,000 to 1,300 gamma-chain clones, over 25% being singletons. The sequenced material came from gamma-delta T cells. The receptor was isolated from a human donor. It is not recorded whose cells these are; they may come from a transplant donor.

The CDR3 nucleotides are TGTGCCACCTGGGACGGGCCCTATAAGAAACTCTTT. Translation: CATWDGPYKKLF. The chain carries TRGV2 and TRGJ1 or TRGJ2. No J gene was available from TCRdb, and it was assigned here by a germline match of the DNA. The CDR3 contains 12 residues. Germline V lookup: CDR1 EGSNGY, CDR2 YDSYNSKV. The V and J ends lost 0 bases and 7 bases, in that order; junction bases with no gene match: 3.